The text below deals with one T cell receptor beta chain. CDR1 SGHRS and CDR2 YFSETQ come from the germline V gene. The junction had 5 bases not matched to a gene; V was cut back by 3 bases and J by 5 bases. This CDR3 contains 14 residues. Donors in Cohort 3 counted as recovered after two negative PCRs, clearance, or symptom resolution. These data are taken from a study of blood T cell repertoires in COVID-19. Study at large: Sites in the United States, Italy and Spain provided acute and convalescent COVID-19 samples. The analysed material was cDNA or gDNA that came from T cells, B-cell-depleted T cells, or PBMCs.

As processed by the authors: The authors estimated nucleated cell counts from reference gene primer amplification. Method: immunoSEQ multiplex PCR; TCRdb's copy keeps in-frame clones and lacks some. V and J calls plus clone size are reproduced from that table; the DNA served to infer D and trimming. The sample holds some 350,000 clones, around 87% seen once. The specimen was PBMCs or T cells enriched from blood (not recorded which). The TCR sequence derives from a woman aged 30 to 39 who had recovered from COVID-19. V usage is TRBV5-1 and J usage is TRBJ2-7; 10 bases agree with TRBD1. CDR3 in DNA: TGCGCCAGCAGCTCGGACAGGGGGGGTCACGAGCAGTACTTC. Protein product: CASSSDRGGHEQYF.